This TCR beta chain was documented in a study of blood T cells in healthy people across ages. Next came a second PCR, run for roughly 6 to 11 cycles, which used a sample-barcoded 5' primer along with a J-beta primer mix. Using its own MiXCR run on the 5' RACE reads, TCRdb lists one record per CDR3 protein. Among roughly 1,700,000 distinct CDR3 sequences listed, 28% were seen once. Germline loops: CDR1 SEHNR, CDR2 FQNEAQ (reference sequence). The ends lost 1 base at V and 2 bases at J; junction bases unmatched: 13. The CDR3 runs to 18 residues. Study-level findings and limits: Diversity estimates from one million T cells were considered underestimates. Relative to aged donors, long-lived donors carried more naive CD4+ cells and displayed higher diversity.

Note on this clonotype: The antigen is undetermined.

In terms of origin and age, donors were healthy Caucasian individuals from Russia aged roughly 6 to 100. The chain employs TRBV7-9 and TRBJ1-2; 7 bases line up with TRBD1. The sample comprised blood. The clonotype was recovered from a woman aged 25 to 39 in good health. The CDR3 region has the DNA TGTGCCAGCAGCTTAGAATTGGTTCCGGGACAGACCAACTATGGCTACACCTTC. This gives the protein CASSLELVPGQTNYGYTF. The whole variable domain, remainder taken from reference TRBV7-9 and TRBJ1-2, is DTGVSQNPRHKITKRGQNVTFRCDPISEHNRLYWYRQTLGQGPEFLTYFQNEAQLEKSRLLSDRFSAERPKGSFSTLEIQRTEQGDSAMYLCASSLELVPGQTNYGYTFGSGTRLTVV.